The 10 T cell receptor beta chains given below trace back to one sample, sequenced in a study of blood T cell repertoires in COVID-19. The table came from immunoSEQ multiplex PCR; TCRdb's copy has only in-frame clones and leaves some out. The sample records about 260,000 clones, 80% to 90% being singletons. The sequenced material came from PBMCs or T cells enriched from blood (not recorded which). These receptors all stem from a man aged 25-45 years with acute COVID-19.

The V and J genes are TRBV6-2 or TRBV6-3 and TRBJ1-2; TRBD1 is a possible D gene (5 bases). The germline V gene has CDR1 MNHEY and CDR2 SVGEGT. This CDR3 is 14 amino acids long. The V end lost 6 bases, the J end lost 5 bases, and 16 bases lay between the germline ends. Written as DNA, the CDR3 is TGTGCCAGCAGCCCGACGGGACGGGAGTATGGCTACACCTTC. This encodes CASSPTGREYGYTF.

The chain recombines TRBV4-1 with TRBJ1-1, with D possibly being TRBD1 (5 bases). Trimming took 3 bases from V and 4 from J, leaving 18 bases between them. The germline V gene has CDR1 MGHRA and CDR2 YSYEKL. The CDR3 length is 16 residues. The CDR3 coding sequence is TGCGCCAGCAGCCATCAAGGTAAAGGGGCAGCCACTGAAGCTTTCTTT. Translated, it gives CASSHQGKGAATEAFF.

This clone turned up a few times. This sequence joins TRBV6-5 and TRBJ1-1; D possibly corresponds to TRBD1 (6 bases). V lost 5 bases and J lost 3, with 13 bases in between. This CDR3 has 14 amino acids. Germline CDR1 is MNHEY and CDR2 is SVGAGI. CDR3 residues: CASSRGQTYTEAFF. In DNA, the CDR3 is TGTGCCAGCAGTCGCGGACAGACTTACACTGAAGCTTTCTTT.

The CDR3 protein is CASSQADRGPYGYTF. CDR3 bases: TGTGCCAGCAGCCAAGCGGACAGGGGTCCCTATGGCTACACCTTC. V and J are TRBV3-1 (or the pseudogene TRBV3-2) and TRBJ1-2; 9 bases are a match to TRBD1. This CDR3 has 15 amino acids. The germline V gene encodes CDR1 LGHDT and CDR2 YNNKEL (reference sequence). J was trimmed by 4 bases and V by 1 base; bases with no gene match: 4.

The rearrangement joins TRBV7-2 to TRBJ2-2, with 7 bases fitting TRBD2. The CDR3 runs 16 residues. Germline assignment: CDR1 SGHTA and CDR2 FQGNSA. V lost 2 bases and J lost 6; bases outside the gene matches: 9. The CDR3: CASSLSPPSGPGELFF. In DNA form, the CDR3 reads TGTGCCAGCAGCTTATCTCCGCCTAGCGGTCCCGGGGAGCTGTTTTTT.

The V call is TRBV11-3, the J call TRBJ1-1; D possibly corresponds to TRBD1 (5 bases). Germline CDR1 and CDR2: SGHNT and YENEEA. The ends were cut back, 1 base at V and 5 bases at J, with 14 bases in the middle. This CDR3 contains 15 residues. In DNA form, the CDR3 reads TGTGCCAGCAGCTTAGCCACCAGTGGGGGGACTGAAGCTTTCTTT. Translated, it gives CASSLATSGGTEAFF.

This clone showed up just once. V is TRBV3-1 (or the pseudogene TRBV3-2) and J is TRBJ1-1, with D possibly matching TRBD1 (6 bases). The germline V gene encodes CDR1 LGHDT and CDR2 YNNKEL (reference sequence). The germline V and J ends were trimmed by 0 bases and 1 base, with 6 bases remaining between them. The CDR3 has 14 amino acids. Written as DNA, the CDR3 is TGTGCCAGCAGCCAAGAGGACAGGAACACTGAAGCTTTCTTT. Translated: CASSQEDRNTEAFF.

CDR3 nucleotide sequence: TGTGCCAGCAGTGAAATTTACAGGGCGGCCTATAATTCACCCCTCCACTTT. Protein sequence: CASSEIYRAAYNSPLHF. The chain couples TRBV2 to TRBJ1-6; D possibly corresponds to TRBD1 (6 bases). The germline gives CDR1 SNHLY, CDR2 FYNNEI. The CDR3 is 17 amino acids. Trimming took off 2 bases at V and 2 bases at J, with 13 bases between the two ends.

V usage is TRBV7-8 and J usage is TRBJ2-3; D may be TRBD2 (6 bases). The CDR3 is 19 amino acids. V was shortened by 5 bases and J by 7 bases, with 31 bases between the two germline ends. CDR1 is SGHVS and CDR2 is FQNEAQ in the germline V gene. As DNA, the CDR3 is TGTGCCAGCAGCCCAGACCCGGTCTTCGGCGGGACGGGGCGCCATACGCAGTATTTT. Translating gives CASSPDPVFGGTGRHTQYF.

This clone has just one count. The chain links TRBV7-9 to TRBJ1-1, with D possibly TRBD1 on 5 matching bases. The CDR3 extends over 14 amino acids. The V end lost 7 bases, the J end lost 1 base, and 13 bases lay between the germline ends. From germline, CDR1 is SEHNR and CDR2 FQNEAQ (reference sequence). The CDR3 DNA follows: TGTGCCAGCACCGCAGGTCAGGGGAACACTGAAGCTTTCTTT. This encodes CASTAGQGNTEAFF.